These 13 T cell receptor beta chains originate from one sample sequenced in a study of shared clonotypes between healthy human individuals. Clones were sequenced by immunoSEQ multiplex PCR, and TCRdb holds only the in-frame ones, with some missing. The table shows some 2.4 million clones, with 93% occurring only once. The sample comprised naive CD4+ T cells from PBMCs. The sample's subset: CD45RA+ positively selected. The source of these receptors is a man aged 18 to 29 in good health. Some clones in this sample may be carry-over from other donors' samples.

V gene TRBV4-1 combines with J gene TRBJ2-5; 11 bases agree with TRBD1. The J segment lost 5 bases and the V segment lost 4 bases, leaving 3 bases of the junction unmatched. CDR1 and CDR2 (germline): MGHRA, YSYEKL. The CDR3 runs to 14 residues. The DNA of the CDR3 is TGCGCCAGCAGCCGGACAGGGGGCTACGAGACCCAGTACTTC. Residues: CASSRTGGYETQYF.

The chain recombines TRBV14 with TRBJ2-1; D is possibly TRBD2 (6 bases). The CDR3 runs to 16 residues. V lost 0 bases, J lost 6 bases, and 15 bases lay in between. Germline V gives CDR1 SGHDN, CDR2 FVKESK. In nucleotides, the CDR3 is TGTGCCAGCAGCCAAGATTTCGGGGGATTTGGCAATGAGCAGTTCTTC. Its protein is CASSQDFGGFGNEQFF.

The genes are TRBV7-2 and TRBJ2-7; D is ambiguous. The CDR3 length is 15 residues. Per the germline V gene, CDR1 is SGHTA and CDR2 is FQGNSA. Between the trimmed V and J ends, which lost 2 bases and 0 bases, there was a span of 11 bases. CDR3 nucleotide sequence: TGTGCCAGCAGCTTATATCCTGGGTACTCCTACGAGCAGTACTTC. It codes for CASSLYPGYSYEQYF.

A few counts support this clone. The same CDR3 arises from other DNA sequences in this sample as well. This chain joins TRBV30 and TRBJ1-1; 7 bases align to TRBD1. Germline V CDR1 and CDR2: GTSNPN, SVGIG (reference sequence). V lost 3 bases, J lost 5 bases, and 3 bases stayed unmatched. The length of the CDR3 is 12 residues. DNA of the CDR3: TGTGCCTGGAGACAGGGGAGTACTGAAGCTTTCTTT. Translation: CAWRQGSTEAFF.

This chain joins TRBV5-8 and TRBJ2-6, with 9 bases identical to TRBD1. Germline loops: CDR1 SGHTS, CDR2 YDEGEE. This CDR3 comprises 15 residues. V lost 5 bases to trimming and J lost 5 bases; unmatched junction nucleotides: 5. CDR3 amino acids: CASRNRGRRANVLTF. In DNA, the CDR3 is TGTGCCAGCAGAAACAGGGGGCGTCGGGCCAACGTCCTGACTTTC. Full variable domain (rest looked up from reference TRBV5-8 and TRBJ2-6): EAGVTQSPTHLIKTRGQQATLRCSPISGHTSVYWYQQALGLGLQFLLWYDEGEERNRGNFPPRFSGRQFPNYSSELNVNALELEDSALYLCASRNRGRRANVLTFGAGSRLTVL.

The gene calls are TRBV28 and TRBJ2-7; no firm D call. The CDR3 extends over 15 amino acids. The V and J ends lost 3 bases and 4 bases respectively, with 16 bases between them. CDR1 is MDHEN, CDR2 SYDVKM, per germline. The chain's CDR3 is CASSLSRAGLYEQYF. CDR3 nucleotide sequence: TGTGCCAGCAGTTTGTCCCGGGCAGGTCTATACGAGCAGTACTTC.

This chain uses TRBV18 with TRBJ1-2; 7 nucleotides agree with TRBD1. With V trimmed by 2 bases and J by 8 bases, 11 bases remained unmatched. The CDR3 runs to 15 residues. Per germline, CDR1 KGHSH and CDR2 LQKENI. As DNA, the CDR3 is TGTGCCAGCTCACCATTAGGACAGGAGGCTTGGGGCTACACCTTC. It translates to CASSPLGQEAWGYTF.

Remarks on this clone: Other nucleotide sequences in the sample specify the same CDR3. The chain uses TRBV28 and TRBJ1-2; D gene ambiguous. Germline CDR1 reads MDHEN; CDR2 reads SYDVKM. The CDR3 spans 11 residues. Trimming took 4 bases from V and 5 from J, leaving 5 bases between them. The CDR3 reads CASSSRYGYTF. The CDR3 nucleotides are TGTGCCAGCAGTTCTCGTTATGGCTACACCTTC.

CDR3 loop: CAWSVGGRGSGNTIYF. CDR3 bases: TGTGCCTGGAGTGTAGGAGGCCGGGGTTCAGGAAACACCATATATTTT. The rearrangement uses TRBV30 and TRBJ1-3; no clear D. Per germline, CDR1 GTSNPN and CDR2 SVGIG (reference sequence). V was shortened by 0 bases and J by 4 bases, with 16 bases between the two germline ends. The CDR3 totals 16 residues.

V and J are TRBV5-4 and TRBJ2-5; TRBD2 matches 12 bases. The J call may not be correct, given that the DNA end is closer to TRBJ2-7. The V gene's germline CDR1 is SGHNT and CDR2 YYREEE (reference sequence). This CDR3 spans 16 amino acids. This CDR3 is CASSWVQTSGSTEQYF. Here the CDR3 DNA reads TGTGCCAGCAGCTGGGTGCAGACTAGCGGGAGCACCGAGCAGTACTTC.

The chain is built from TRBV7-3 and TRBJ2-1; D is perhaps TRBD2 (7 bases). CDR3 length: 16 residues. Trimming pared 5 bases from V and 7 bases from J, leaving 21 bases between. Per germline, CDR1 SGHTA and CDR2 FQGTGA. This CDR3 is CASSPTREGGVNEQFF. CDR3 in DNA: TGTGCCAGCAGCCCGACTAGGGAGGGGGGGGTAAATGAGCAGTTCTTC.

This rearrangement joins TRBV9 to TRBJ2-3; D is uncertain. The CDR3 length is 15 residues. Germline V CDR1 and CDR2: SGDLS, YYNGEE. V lost 0 bases and J lost 3, with 11 bases in between. CDR3 DNA: TGTGCCAGCAGCGTAGCGCCCGTCGGGACAGATACGCAGTATTTT. Translating it yields CASSVAPVGTDTQYF.

V is TRBV6-5 and J is TRBJ1-5, with D possibly TRBD1 on 5 matching bases. Germline loops: CDR1 MNHEY, CDR2 SVGAGI. Trimming pared 4 bases from V and 6 bases from J, leaving 10 bases between. This CDR3 comprises 13 residues. For the CDR3, the DNA is TGTGCCAGCAGTTTGTCAAGGGGTCAGCCCCAGCATTTT. Residues: CASSLSRGQPQHF.